One sample yielded the 4 T cell receptor beta chains listed below, sequenced in a study of blood T cell repertoires in COVID-19. TCRdb keeps only in-frame clones here, not all; method: immunoSEQ multiplex PCR. The repertoire has about 150,000 clones, 84% of them found once; the top ten carry over 2%. Sequencing was performed on peripheral blood. The receptor source for this set is a man aged 65 to 79 with acute or convalescent COVID-19.

The genes are TRBV21-1 and TRBJ1-1. TRBV21-1 is deemed a pseudogene. The CDR3 has 14 amino acids. For the CDR3, the DNA is TGTGCCAGCAGCCGTAGGGAGGCTAACACTGAAGCTTTCTTT. This codes for CASSRREANTEAFF.

The rearrangement links TRBV3-1 (or the pseudogene TRBV3-2) to TRBJ1-5, with TRBD1 identical over 9 bases. J was trimmed by 4 bases and V by 4 bases; bases with no gene match: 2. Germline values: CDR1 LGHDT, CDR2 YNNKEL (reference sequence). The CDR3 runs 14 residues. The CDR3 sequence: CASSLTGGNQPQHF. Here the CDR3 DNA reads TGTGCCAGCAGCCTGACAGGGGGGAATCAGCCCCAGCATTTT.

There are a few counts of this clone. The chain links TRBV7-9 to TRBJ2-1, with D maybe TRBD1 (6 bases). The V end lost 5 bases, the J end lost 7 bases, and 15 bases lay between the germline ends. This CDR3 is built from 14 residues. Germline V CDR1 and CDR2: SEHNR, FQNEAQ (reference sequence). The CDR3 coding sequence is TGTGCCAGCAGCCCACTGGGCAGGGGTAATGAGCAGTTCTTC. It translates to CASSPLGRGNEQFF. Using reference TRBV7-9 and TRBJ2-1 for the parts outside the CDR3, the full variable domain is DTGVSQNPRHKITKRGQNVTFRCDPISEHNRLYWYRQTLGQGPEFLTYFQNEAQLEKSRLLSDRFSAERPKGSFSTLEIQRTEQGDSAMYLCASSPLGRGNEQFFGPGTRLTVL.

This clone was observed once. The chain employs TRBV27 and TRBJ1-6, with D uncertain. This CDR3 comprises 12 residues. V shed 6 bases and J shed 9 bases, with 9 bases lying between them. Germline lookup yields CDR1 MNHEY and CDR2 SMNVEV (reference sequence). The CDR3 coding sequence is TGTGCCAGCAGGCTTAGCGGTTCACCCCTCCACTTT. Amino acids: CASRLSGSPLHF.